This entry concerns a single T cell receptor beta chain. This specimen belongs to a study of shared clonotypes between healthy human individuals. The overall study: Used for every donor were three CD4 naive, three CD4 memory, two CD8 naive and one CD8 memory plate.

Clones were read by immunoSEQ multiplex PCR, and TCRdb kept only the in-frame ones, dropping some. There are approximately 720,000 clones in the sample; 60% to 80% occur only once, and 1.8% lies in the top ten. The germline gives CDR1 SGHNT, CDR2 YENEEA. The CDR3 runs 17 residues. V lost 5 bases and J lost 3; bases outside the gene matches: 11. The sample taken for sequencing was memory CD4+ T cells sorted from blood. Subset defined: CD45RA-negative fraction. This sequence was found in a woman under 40 in good health. The chain recombines TRBV11-3 with TRBJ2-1; 9 positions agree with TRBD2. The chain's CDR3 is CASSPRAGGPDYNEQFF. For the CDR3, the DNA is TGTGCCAGCAGCCCCAGGGCGGGAGGGCCGGACTACAATGAGCAGTTCTTC.